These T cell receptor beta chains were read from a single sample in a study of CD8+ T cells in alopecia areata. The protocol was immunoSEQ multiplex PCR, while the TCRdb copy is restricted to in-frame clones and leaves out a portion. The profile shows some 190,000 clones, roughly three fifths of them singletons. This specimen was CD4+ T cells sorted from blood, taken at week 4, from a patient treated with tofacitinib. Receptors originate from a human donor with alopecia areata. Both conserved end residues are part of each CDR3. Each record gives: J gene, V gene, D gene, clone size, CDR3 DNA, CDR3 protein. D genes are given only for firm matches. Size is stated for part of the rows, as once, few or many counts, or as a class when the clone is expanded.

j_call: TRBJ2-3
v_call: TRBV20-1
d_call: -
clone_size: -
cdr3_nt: TGCAGTGCCCGAGTTGGAGAGTTCCAGGATTTT
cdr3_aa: CSARVGEFQDF

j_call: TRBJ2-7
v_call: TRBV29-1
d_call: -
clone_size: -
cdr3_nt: TGCAGCGTTGGCCTTACCGGGACGGGATCCTACGAGCAGTACTTC
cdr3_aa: CSVGLTGTGSYEQYF

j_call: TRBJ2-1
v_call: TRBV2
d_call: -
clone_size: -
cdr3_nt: TGTGCCAGCAGTCTCCAACTGAACAATGAGCAGTTCTTC
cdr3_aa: CASSLQLNNEQFF

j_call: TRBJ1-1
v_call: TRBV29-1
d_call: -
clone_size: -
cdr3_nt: TGCAGCGGGAACCCTGGGGCCGGGATGAACACTGAAGCTTTCTTT
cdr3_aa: CSGNPGAGMNTEAFF

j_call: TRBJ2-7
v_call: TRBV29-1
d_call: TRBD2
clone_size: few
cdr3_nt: TGCAGCGTGGTTGTAGTTCGAGCGGGAGGGGACGAGCAGTACTTC
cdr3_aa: CSVVVVRAGGDEQYF

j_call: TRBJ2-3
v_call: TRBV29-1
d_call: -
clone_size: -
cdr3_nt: TGCAGCGTTTCGCGGGACACAGATACGCAGTATTTT
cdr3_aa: CSVSRDTDTQYF

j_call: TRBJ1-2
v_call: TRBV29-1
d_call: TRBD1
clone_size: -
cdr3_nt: TGCAGCGTTGAAAAACAGGGGGATGGCTACACCTTC
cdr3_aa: CSVEKQGDGYTF

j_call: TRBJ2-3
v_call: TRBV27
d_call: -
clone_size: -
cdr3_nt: TGTGCCAGCAGTTTAAACGGGATAAGTGCAGATACGCAGTATTTT
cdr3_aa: CASSLNGISADTQYF

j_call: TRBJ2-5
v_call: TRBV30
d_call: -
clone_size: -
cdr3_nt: TGTGCCTGGAGCTCGTCGGTTGAGACCCAGTACTTC
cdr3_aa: CAWSSSVETQYF

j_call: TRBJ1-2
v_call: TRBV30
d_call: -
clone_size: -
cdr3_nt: TGTGCCTGGAGCGGGTCGCAGGATAACTATGGCTACACCTTC
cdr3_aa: CAWSGSQDNYGYTF

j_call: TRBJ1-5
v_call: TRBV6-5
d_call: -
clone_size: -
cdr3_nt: TGTGCCAGCAGTGCTGGAGGGAATAGCAATCAGCCCCAGCATTTT
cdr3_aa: CASSAGGNSNQPQHF

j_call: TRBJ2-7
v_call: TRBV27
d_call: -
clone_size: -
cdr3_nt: TGTGCCAGCAGTTTAGTGACGGGCTCCTACGAGCAGTACTTC
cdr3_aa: CASSLVTGSYEQYF

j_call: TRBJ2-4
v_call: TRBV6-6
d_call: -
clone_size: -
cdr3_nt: TGTGCCAGCACCCCGACAGACGCCAAAAACATTCAGTACTTC
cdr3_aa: CASTPTDAKNIQYF

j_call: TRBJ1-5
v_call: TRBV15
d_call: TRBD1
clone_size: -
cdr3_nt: TGTGCCACCAGCAGAGTGCAGGGGGCTTATCAGCCCCAGCATTTT
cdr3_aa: CATSRVQGAYQPQHF

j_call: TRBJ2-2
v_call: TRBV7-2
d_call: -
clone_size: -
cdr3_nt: TGTGCCAGCAGCAAACCAGTAAACACCGGGGAGCTGTTTTTT
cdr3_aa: CASSKPVNTGELFF

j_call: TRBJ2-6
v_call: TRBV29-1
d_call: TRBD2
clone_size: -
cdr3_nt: TGCAGCGTGGGAGGGGGGACTAGCGGGAGGCTCTCTGGGGCCAACGTCCTGACTTTC
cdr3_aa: CSVGGGTSGRLSGANVLTF

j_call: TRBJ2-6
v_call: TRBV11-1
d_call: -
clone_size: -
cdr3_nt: TGTGCCAGCAGCCCTATAGGCTTTTCTGGGGCCAACGTCCTGACTTTC
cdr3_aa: CASSPIGFSGANVLTF

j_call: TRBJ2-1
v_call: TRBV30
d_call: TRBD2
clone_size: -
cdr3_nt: TGTGCCTGGAGTGGTAAGCGGGGCAGTGAGCAGTTCTTC
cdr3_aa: CAWSGKRGSEQFF

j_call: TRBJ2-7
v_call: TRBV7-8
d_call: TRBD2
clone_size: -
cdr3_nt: TGTGCCAGCAGCTTAGTGGGGCGACTAGCGGGAGTAAGCGAGCAGTACTTC
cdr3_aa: CASSLVGRLAGVSEQYF

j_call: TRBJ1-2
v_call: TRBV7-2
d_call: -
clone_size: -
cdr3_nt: TGTGCCAGCAGCGTACGGACGGGACGTAGGGGCTACACCTTC
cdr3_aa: CASSVRTGRRGYTF

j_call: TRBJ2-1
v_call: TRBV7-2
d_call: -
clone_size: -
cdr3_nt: TGTGCCAGCAGCTTAGTGCTAGCTGTCCATGAGCAGTTCTTC
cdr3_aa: CASSLVLAVHEQFF

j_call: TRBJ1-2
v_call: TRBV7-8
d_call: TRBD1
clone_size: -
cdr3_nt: TGTGCCAGCAGCAACGGACAGGGATCGGACTATGGCTACACCTTC
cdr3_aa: CASSNGQGSDYGYTF

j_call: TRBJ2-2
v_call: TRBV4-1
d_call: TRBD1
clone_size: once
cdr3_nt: TGCGCCAGCAGCTGGGGGGACAGGGACACCGGGGAGCTGTTTTTT
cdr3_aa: CASSWGDRDTGELFF

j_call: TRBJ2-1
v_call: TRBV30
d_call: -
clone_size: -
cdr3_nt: TGTGCCTGGACCCCAATGGGGCGCAATGAGCAGTTCTTC
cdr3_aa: CAWTPMGRNEQFF

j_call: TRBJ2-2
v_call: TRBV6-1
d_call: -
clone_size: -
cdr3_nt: TGTGCCAGCAGTGTTGAGGGTGGAGGGGAGCTGTTTTTT
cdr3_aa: CASSVEGGGELFF

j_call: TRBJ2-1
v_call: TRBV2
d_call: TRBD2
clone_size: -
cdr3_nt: TGTGCCACCCAACCCGGCGGGAGAGTTGGTGAGCAGTTCTTC
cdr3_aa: CATQPGGRVGEQFF

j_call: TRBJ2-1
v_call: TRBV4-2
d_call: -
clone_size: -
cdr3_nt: TGTGCCAGCAGCCAAGACCAACGCACTCGCAATGAGCAGTTCTTC
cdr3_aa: CASSQDQRTRNEQFF

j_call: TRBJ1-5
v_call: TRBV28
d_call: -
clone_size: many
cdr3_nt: TGTGCCAGCAGTCTGAATCAGCCCCAGCATTTT
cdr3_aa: CASSLNQPQHF

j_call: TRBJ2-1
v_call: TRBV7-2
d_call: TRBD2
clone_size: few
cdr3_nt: TGTGCCAGCAGCCCCGGGACTAGCGTCTACAATGAGCAGTTCTTC
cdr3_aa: CASSPGTSVYNEQFF

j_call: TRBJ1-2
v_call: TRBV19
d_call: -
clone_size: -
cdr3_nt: TGTGCCAGTAAGTTGGAAGATGGCTACACCTTC
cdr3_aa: CASKLEDGYTF

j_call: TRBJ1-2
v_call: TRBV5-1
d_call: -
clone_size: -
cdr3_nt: TGCGCCAGCAGCTTGGACACCAGCTATGGCTACACCTTC
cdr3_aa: CASSLDTSYGYTF

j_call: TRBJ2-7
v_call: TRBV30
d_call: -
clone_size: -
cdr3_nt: TGTGCCTGGAGTTCAAGCGGTAGGTGGTACGAGCAGTACTTC
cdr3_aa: CAWSSSGRWYEQYF

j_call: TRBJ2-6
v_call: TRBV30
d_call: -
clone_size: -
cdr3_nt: TGTGCCTGGAGTGCCCAGGGGGGCTCTGGGGCCAACGTCCTGACTTTC
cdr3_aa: CAWSAQGGSGANVLTF

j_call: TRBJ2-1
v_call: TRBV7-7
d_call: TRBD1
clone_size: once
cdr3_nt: TGTGCCAGCAGCTTATCGGGACAGTACAATGAGCAGTTCTTC
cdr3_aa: CASSLSGQYNEQFF

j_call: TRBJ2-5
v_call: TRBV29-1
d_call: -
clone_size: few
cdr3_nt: TGCAGCGTAGGACAGTCAGAGACCCAGTACTTC
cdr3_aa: CSVGQSETQYF

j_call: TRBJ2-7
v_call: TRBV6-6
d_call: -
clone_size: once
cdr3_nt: TGTGCCAGCAGTTCCGGGATCAACTACGAGCAGTACTTC
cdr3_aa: CASSSGINYEQYF

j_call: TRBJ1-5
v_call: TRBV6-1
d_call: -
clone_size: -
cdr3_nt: TGTGCCAGCAGTGAGGGACCTCGTAGCAATCAGCCCCAGCATTTT
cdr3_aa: CASSEGPRSNQPQHF

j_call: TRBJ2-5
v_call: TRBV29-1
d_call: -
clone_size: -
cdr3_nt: TGCAGCGTTGATTGGCGGGGACAAGAGACCCAGTACTTC
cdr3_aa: CSVDWRGQETQYF

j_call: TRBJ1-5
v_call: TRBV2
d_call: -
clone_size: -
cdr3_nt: TGTGCCAGCAGAAAGGACCTCAATCAGCCCCAGCATTTT
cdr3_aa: CASRKDLNQPQHF

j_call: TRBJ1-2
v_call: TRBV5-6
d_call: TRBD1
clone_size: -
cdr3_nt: TGTGCCAGCACCGGGCCCTGGGACAGGGGGTATGGCTACACCTTC
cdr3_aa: CASTGPWDRGYGYTF

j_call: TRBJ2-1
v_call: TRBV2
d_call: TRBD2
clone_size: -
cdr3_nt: TGTGCCAGCAGTGCCCAGCGGGATTACAATGAGCAGTTCTTC
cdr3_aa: CASSAQRDYNEQFF

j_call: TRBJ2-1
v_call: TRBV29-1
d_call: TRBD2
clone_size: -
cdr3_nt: TGCAGCGTTGAATTAGCGGGAGTCTCCTACAATGAGCAGTTCTTC
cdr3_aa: CSVELAGVSYNEQFF

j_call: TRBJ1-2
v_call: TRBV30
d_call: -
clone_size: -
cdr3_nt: TGTGCCTGGAGTGTAAGGGCCCGAGGCTACACCTTC
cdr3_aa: CAWSVRARGYTF

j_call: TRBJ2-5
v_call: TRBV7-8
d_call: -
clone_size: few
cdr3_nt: TGTGCCAGCAGCTTCTCCCACGGCGCACAAGAGACCCAGTACTTC
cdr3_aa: CASSFSHGAQETQYF

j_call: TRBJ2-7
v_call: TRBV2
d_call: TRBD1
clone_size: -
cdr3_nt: TGTGCCAGCAGCGCGGACAGGGGACCTATCTACGAGCAGTACTTC
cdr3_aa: CASSADRGPIYEQYF

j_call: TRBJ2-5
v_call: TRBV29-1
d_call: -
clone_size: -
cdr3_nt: TGCAGCGGAAGGGGGGGCCCAGAGACCCAGTACTTC
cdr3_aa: CSGRGGPETQYF